This T cell receptor (beta chain) was captured in a study of blood T cell repertoires in COVID-19. Study at large: From the United States, Italy and Spain came samples of acute and convalescent COVID-19. PBMCs, B-cell-depleted T cells, or T cells provided the cDNA or gDNA that made up the material.

This clone was detected a few times. Germline loops: CDR1 KGHSH, CDR2 LQKENI. This CDR3 contains 14 residues. The V end was cut by 4 bases, the J end by 7 bases, with 13 bases between. TCRdb's copy holds only in-frame clones and misses some; the assay was immunoSEQ multiplex PCR. The sample records tens of thousands of clones, 82% being singletons. The chain couples TRBV18 to TRBJ1-4, with D possibly TRBD1 on 5 matching bases. The sample taken for sequencing was peripheral blood. This sequence was found in a woman of 80 years or more with acute or convalescent COVID-19. CDR3 nucleotide sequence: TGTGCCAGCTCACAATCAGGGTCAGCTGAAAAACTGTTTTTT. Translated, it gives CASSQSGSAEKLFF.